Listed here are 21 T cell receptor beta chains from one sample, sequenced in a study of blood T cell repertoires in COVID-19. Method: immunoSEQ multiplex PCR; TCRdb's copy keeps in-frame clones and lacks some. The table shows about 190,000 clones, with 80% to 90% occurring only once. Sequencing was carried out using peripheral blood. These receptors all come from a man younger than 45 with acute or convalescent COVID-19.

V is TRBV6-5 and J is TRBJ1-4; D not certain. The CDR3 sequence is 13 residues long. Trimming pared 7 bases from V and 3 bases from J, leaving 9 bases between. Germline CDR1 is MNHEY and CDR2 is SVGAGI. CDR3 loop: CASMAEANEKLFF. The DNA for the CDR3 is TGTGCCAGCATGGCAGAGGCTAATGAAAAACTGTTTTTT.

This clone came up once. V is TRBV5-1 and J is TRBJ2-2, with TRBD1 matching over 7 bases. CDR3 length: 14 residues. J was trimmed by 2 bases and V by 7 bases; bases with no gene match: 5. The germline V gene encodes CDR1 SGHRS and CDR2 YFSETQ. The CDR3 DNA is TGCGCCAGCTTACGGGACAGTAACACCGGGGAGCTGTTTTTT. It yields the protein CASLRDSNTGELFF.

This clone showed up just once. The chain couples TRBV6-5 to TRBJ1-5; D uncertain. The germline V and J ends were trimmed by 11 bases and 7 bases, with 18 bases remaining between them. This CDR3 contains 13 residues. Germline CDR1 MNHEY, CDR2 SVGAGI. CDR3 nucleotides: TGTGCCGCCAGCTTAGTCGTCGGGCAGCCCCAGCATTTT. Its translation: CAASLVVGQPQHF.

V usage is TRBV6-6 and J usage is TRBJ1-2, with 7 bases identical to TRBD1. CDR1 and CDR2 (germline): MNHNY, SVGAGI (reference sequence). This CDR3 region has 13 residues. V gave up 6 bases and J gave up 7 bases; unmatched junction bases: 8. The chain's CDR3 is CASSVVGGSGYTF. DNA of the CDR3: TGTGCCAGCAGCGTAGTAGGGGGCAGTGGCTACACCTTC.

V is TRBV10-3 and J is TRBJ2-3; D unresolved. V was clipped by 0 bases and J by 4 bases, with 5 bases between them. The CDR3 is 13 residues long. Germline V CDR1 and CDR2: ENHRY, SYGVKD. CDR3: CAISESQADTQYF. The CDR3, as DNA: TGTGCCATCAGTGAGTCGCAGGCAGATACGCAGTATTTT.

The genes are TRBV9 and TRBJ1-2; 7 nucleotides match TRBD1. J lost 6 bases, V lost 0 bases, and 2 bases had no gene match. The CDR3 contains 13 residues. Germline-derived CDR1 and CDR2 are SGDLS and YYNGEE. The CDR3 loop is CASSVEQGNGYTF. For the CDR3, the DNA is TGTGCCAGCAGCGTAGAACAGGGGAATGGCTACACCTTC.

The rearrangement links TRBV28 to TRBJ1-1, with 8 bases fitting TRBD1. The CDR3 has 16 residues. V was pared by 8 bases and J by 1 base, with 12 bases of the junction left unmatched. The germline CDR1 and CDR2 sequences are MDHEN and SYDVKM. Here the CDR3 reads CASGRRRGTGNTEAFF. For the CDR3, the DNA is TGTGCCAGCGGGCGCCGGAGAGGGACAGGGAACACTGAAGCTTTCTTT.

V and J are TRBV29-1 and TRBJ1-1; TRBD1 matches 8 bases. The CDR3 totals 15 residues. V was pared by 5 bases and J by 4 bases, with 12 bases of the junction left unmatched. Germline assignment: CDR1 SQVTM and CDR2 ANQGSEA. The DNA of the CDR3 is TGCAGCGTTTGGGGGCAGGGGGCACGTCGCACTGAAGCTTTCTTT. Translation: CSVWGQGARRTEAFF.

The V gene is TRBV3-1 (or the pseudogene TRBV3-2), the J gene TRBJ2-5, with TRBD2 identical over 7 bases. With V trimmed by 7 bases and J by 1 base, 6 bases remained unmatched. Germline-derived CDR1 and CDR2 are LGHDT and YNNKEL (reference sequence). There are 14 residues in the CDR3. The CDR3 region is CASKAGVLQETQYF. CDR3 DNA sequence: TGTGCCAGCAAGGCGGGAGTCCTCCAAGAGACCCAGTACTTC.

The chain recombines TRBV18 with TRBJ2-2; 11 positions agree with TRBD2. CDR3 length equals 16 residues. Losses at the gene ends were 0 bases for V and 6 bases for J; bases not matched to a gene: 3. CDR1 is KGHSH and CDR2 is LQKENI in the germline V gene. The CDR3 region has the DNA TGTGCCAGCTCACCACCGAAACTAGCGGGGGCCGGGGAGCTGTTTTTT. Its translation is CASSPPKLAGAGELFF.

The chain couples TRBV6-5 to TRBJ1-2; no definite D call. Germline V gene lookup returns CDR1 MNHEY and CDR2 SVGAGI. CDR3 length equals 13 residues. Trimming left V 7 bases short and J 8 bases short, with 17 bases between. The CDR3 is CASTLDGVVGYTF. CDR3 sequence (DNA): TGTGCCAGCACTTTAGACGGGGTTGTCGGCTACACCTTC.

This rearrangement joins TRBV19 to TRBJ1-4; a possible D gene is TRBD1 (6 bases). The CDR3 is made up of 14 amino acids. V was cut by 5 bases and J by 7 bases, with 14 bases left in between. Germline assignment: CDR1 LNHDA and CDR2 SQIVND (reference sequence). The CDR3 is CASSRNLGGEKLFF. DNA for the CDR3: TGTGCCAGTAGTCGAAACCTAGGGGGTGAAAAACTGTTTTTT.

CDR3 sequence: CASKERLNTEAFF. Written as DNA, the CDR3 is TGCGCCAGCAAGGAACGACTCAACACTGAAGCTTTCTTT. V is TRBV10-1 and J is TRBJ1-1; no definite D call. The V end lost 7 bases, the J end lost 2 bases, and 11 bases lay between the germline ends. This CDR3 is built from 13 residues. The V gene's germline CDR1 is WNHNN and CDR2 SYGVQD (reference sequence).

V gene TRBV30 combines with J gene TRBJ2-7; 9 bases match TRBD1. V was clipped by 2 bases and J by 1 base; unmatched bases: 3. The CDR3 runs to 14 residues. Germline CDR1 is GTSNPN and CDR2 is SVGIG (reference sequence). DNA for the CDR3: TGTGCCTGGAGTAGGGACAGGGTATCCTACGAGCAGTACTTC. Translated, it gives CAWSRDRVSYEQYF.

This chain links TRBV21-1 with TRBJ1-1; the table's D call of TRBD1 was not tested on the DNA. TRBV21-1 corresponds to a pseudogene. This CDR3 contains 19 residues. The CDR3 reads CASSKDPTFHNPPNTEAFF. The CDR3 nucleotides read TGTGCCAGCAGCAAAGACCCAACATTCCACAACCCCCCTAACACTGAAGCTTTCTTT.

The V call is TRBV9, the J call TRBJ2-7, with 12 bases fitting TRBD2. Per the germline V gene, CDR1 is SGDLS and CDR2 is YYNGEE. The CDR3 covers 15 residues. V lost 0 bases, J lost 3 bases, and 1 base stayed unmatched. CDR3 nucleotide sequence: TGTGCCAGCAGCGTAGGGACTAGCGGGAACTACGAGCAGTACTTC. This encodes CASSVGTSGNYEQYF.

By its share, this clone is medium-sized. V is TRBV12-5 and J is TRBJ2-2; TRBD1 aligns across 7 bases. V was pared by 3 bases and J by 3 bases, with 7 bases of the junction left unmatched. CDR1 is LGHNT, CDR2 FRNRAP, per germline. The CDR3 length is 16 residues. Written as DNA, the CDR3 is TGTGCTAGTGGTTTAATAGGGGGCCGTGACACCGGGGAGCTGTTTTTT. Protein product: CASGLIGGRDTGELFF.

The rearrangement uses TRBV27 and TRBJ2-2; the D gene is possibly TRBD2 (6 bases). V was trimmed by 7 bases and J by 1 base, leaving 7 bases between them. Per the germline V gene, CDR1 is MNHEY and CDR2 is SMNVEV (reference sequence). The length of the CDR3 is 13 residues. CDR3 DNA: TGTGCCAGCATGGGAGGGAACACCGGGGAGCTGTTTTTT. Residues: CASMGGNTGELFF.

The genes are TRBV30 and TRBJ2-3; D is possibly TRBD1 (6 bases). V lost 2 bases to trimming and J lost 6 bases, with 9 bases between them. There are 12 residues in the CDR3. Germline V gene sequence: CDR1 GTSNPN, CDR2 SVGIG (reference sequence). CDR3 sequence (DNA): TGTGCCTGGAGTCCAGGGGTGGATACGCAGTATTTT. It translates to CAWSPGVDTQYF.

This clone was seen a single time. This chain uses TRBV5-4 with TRBJ1-5; a weak D match, TRBD1 (5 bases). This CDR3 spans 13 amino acids. From germline, CDR1 is SGHNT and CDR2 YYREEE (reference sequence). V gave up 2 bases and J gave up 7 bases, with 10 bases separating them. The CDR3 nucleotides are TGTGCCAGCAGCTTTGGGGGGAAGCAGCCCCAGCATTTT. Translated, it gives CASSFGGKQPQHF.

The chain employs TRBV20-1 and TRBJ1-5; D remains ambiguous. The CDR3 totals 12 residues. V lost 3 bases and J lost 9, with 12 bases in between. Germline V gene data show CDR1 as DFQATT and CDR2 as SNEGSKA (reference sequence). Here the CDR3 reads CSASSDPGPQHF. The CDR3 bases are TGCAGTGCTAGTTCAGATCCGGGGCCCCAGCATTTT.